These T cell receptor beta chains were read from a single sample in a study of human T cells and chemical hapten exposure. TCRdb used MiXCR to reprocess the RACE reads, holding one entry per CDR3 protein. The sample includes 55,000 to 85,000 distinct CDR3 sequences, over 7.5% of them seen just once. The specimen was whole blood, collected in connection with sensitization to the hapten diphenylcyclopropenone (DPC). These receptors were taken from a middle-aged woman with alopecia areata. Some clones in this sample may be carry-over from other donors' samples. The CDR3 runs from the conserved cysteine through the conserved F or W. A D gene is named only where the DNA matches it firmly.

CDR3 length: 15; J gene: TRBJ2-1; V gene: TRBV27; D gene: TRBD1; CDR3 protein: CASSQTGSSYNEQFF
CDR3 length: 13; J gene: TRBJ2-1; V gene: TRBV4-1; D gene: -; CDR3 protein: CASSPPIYNEQFF
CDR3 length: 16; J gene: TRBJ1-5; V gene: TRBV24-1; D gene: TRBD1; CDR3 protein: CATSDRDRGSNQPQHF
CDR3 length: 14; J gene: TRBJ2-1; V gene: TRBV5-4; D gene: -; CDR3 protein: CASSPRVGGNEQFF
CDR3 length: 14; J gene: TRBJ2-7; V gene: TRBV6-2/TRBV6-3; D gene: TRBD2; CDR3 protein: CASTLGGGPYEQYF
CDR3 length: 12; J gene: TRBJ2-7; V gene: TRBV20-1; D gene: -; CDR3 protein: CSAPVTLNEQYF
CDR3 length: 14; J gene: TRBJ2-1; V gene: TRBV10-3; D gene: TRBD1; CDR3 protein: CAISGVTGRNEQFF
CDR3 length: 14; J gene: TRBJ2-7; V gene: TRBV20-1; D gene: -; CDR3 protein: CSAGPGRVRSEQYF
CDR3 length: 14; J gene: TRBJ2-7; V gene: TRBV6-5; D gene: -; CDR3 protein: CASSYSRAPGEQYF
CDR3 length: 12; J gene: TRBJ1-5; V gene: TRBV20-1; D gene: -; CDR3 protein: CSARVWGLPQHF
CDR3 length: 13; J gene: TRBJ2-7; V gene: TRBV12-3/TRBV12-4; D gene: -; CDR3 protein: CASRPRASYEQYF
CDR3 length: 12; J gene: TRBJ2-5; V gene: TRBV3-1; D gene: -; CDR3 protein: CAIGTYQETQYF
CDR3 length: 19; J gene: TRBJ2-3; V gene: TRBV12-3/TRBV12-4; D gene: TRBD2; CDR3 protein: CASTRLAGGPPRGTDTQYF
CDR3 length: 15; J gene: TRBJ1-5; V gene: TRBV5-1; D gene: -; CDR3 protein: CASSLGVGSNQPQHF
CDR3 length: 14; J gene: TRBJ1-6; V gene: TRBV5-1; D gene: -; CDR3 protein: CASSFKDTNSPLHF
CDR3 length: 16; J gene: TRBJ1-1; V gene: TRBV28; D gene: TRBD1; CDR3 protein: CASSQDRGTLNTEAFF
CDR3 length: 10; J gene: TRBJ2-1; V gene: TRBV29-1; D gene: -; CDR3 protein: CSGGYNEQFF
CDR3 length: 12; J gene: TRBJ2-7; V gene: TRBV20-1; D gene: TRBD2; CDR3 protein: CSAGTSGREQYF
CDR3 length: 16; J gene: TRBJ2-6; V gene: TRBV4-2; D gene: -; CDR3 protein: CASSQETSSGANVLTF
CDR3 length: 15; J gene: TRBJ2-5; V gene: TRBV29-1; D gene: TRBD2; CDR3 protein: CSCVGRSGGQETQYF
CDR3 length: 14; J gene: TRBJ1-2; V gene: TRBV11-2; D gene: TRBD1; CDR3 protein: CASSLDWTGYGYTF
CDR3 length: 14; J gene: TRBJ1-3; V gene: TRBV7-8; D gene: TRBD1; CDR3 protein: CASSWGTDVDTIYF
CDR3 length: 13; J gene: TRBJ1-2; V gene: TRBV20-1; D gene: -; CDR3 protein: CSATILGPRGYTF
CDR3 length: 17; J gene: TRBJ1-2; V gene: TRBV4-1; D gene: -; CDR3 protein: CASSQVVLAGSNYGYTF
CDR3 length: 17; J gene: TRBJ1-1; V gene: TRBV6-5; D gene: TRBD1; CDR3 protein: CASSWDSPGGVNTEAFF
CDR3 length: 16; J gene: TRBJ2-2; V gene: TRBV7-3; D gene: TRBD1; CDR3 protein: CASSLTGGVNTGELFF
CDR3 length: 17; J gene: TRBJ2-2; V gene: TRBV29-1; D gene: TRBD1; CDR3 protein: CSYSTRDRAGVTGELFF